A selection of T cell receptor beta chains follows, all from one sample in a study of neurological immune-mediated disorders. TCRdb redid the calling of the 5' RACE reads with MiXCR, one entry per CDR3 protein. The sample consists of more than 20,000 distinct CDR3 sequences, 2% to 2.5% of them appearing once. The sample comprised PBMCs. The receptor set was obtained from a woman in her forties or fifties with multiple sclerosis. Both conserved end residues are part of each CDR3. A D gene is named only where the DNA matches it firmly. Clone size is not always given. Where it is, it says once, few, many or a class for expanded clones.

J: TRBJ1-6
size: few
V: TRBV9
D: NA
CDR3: CASSVGGGDSPLHF
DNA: TGTGCCAGCAGCGTAGGAGGGGGGGATTCACCCCTCCACTTT

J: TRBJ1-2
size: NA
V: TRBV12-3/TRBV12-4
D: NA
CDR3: CASSFENPYGYTF
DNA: TGTGCCAGCAGTTTTGAAAATCCCTATGGCTACACCTTC

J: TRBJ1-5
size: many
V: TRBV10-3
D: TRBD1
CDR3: CAISESGGGKQPQNF
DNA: TGTGCCATCAGTGAGTCAGGAGGGGGCAAGCAGCCCCAGAATTTT

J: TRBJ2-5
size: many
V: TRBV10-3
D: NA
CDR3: CAISEEESFQETQYF
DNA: TGTGCCATCAGTGAGGAGGAGTCCTTCCAAGAGACCCAGTACTTC

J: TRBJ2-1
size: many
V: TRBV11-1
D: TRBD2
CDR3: CASSQSFSGGVAQFF
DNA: TGTGCCAGCAGCCAGTCATTTTCGGGGGGGGTGGCGCAGTTCTTC

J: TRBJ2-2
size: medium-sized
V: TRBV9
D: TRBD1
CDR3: CASSTTGGNTGELFF
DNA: TGTGCCAGCAGCACAACAGGGGGCAACACCGGGGAGCTGTTTTTT

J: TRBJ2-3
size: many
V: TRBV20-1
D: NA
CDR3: CSDPTGRGRTDTQYF
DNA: TGCAGTGATCCGACTGGGCGGGGGCGCACAGATACGCAGTATTTT

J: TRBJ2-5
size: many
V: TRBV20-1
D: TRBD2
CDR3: CSAGTSGALGETQYF
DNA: TGCAGTGCCGGGACTAGCGGGGCCCTTGGGGAGACCCAGTACTTC

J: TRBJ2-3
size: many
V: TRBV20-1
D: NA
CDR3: CSGQEGADTQYF
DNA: TGCAGTGGCCAGGAGGGGGCAGATACGCAGTATTTT

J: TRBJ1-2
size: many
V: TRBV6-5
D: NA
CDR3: CASSRDLGYGYTF
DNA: TGTGCCAGCAGTCGGGACCTCGGGTATGGCTACACCTTC

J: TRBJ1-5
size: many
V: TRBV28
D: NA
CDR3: CASTDRGRNQPQHF
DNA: TGTGCCAGCACCGACCGGGGGAGAAATCAGCCCCAGCATTTT

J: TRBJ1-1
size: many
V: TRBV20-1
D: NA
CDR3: CSAPAGEFRTEAFF
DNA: TGCAGTGCGCCCGCTGGGGAGTTTCGCACTGAAGCTTTCTTT

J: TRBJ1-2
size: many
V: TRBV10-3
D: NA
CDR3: CAISGAGSLYGYTF
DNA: TGTGCCATCAGTGGAGCAGGGTCCCTCTATGGCTACACCTTC

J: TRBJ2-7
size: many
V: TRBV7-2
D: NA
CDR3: CASSGGAPYEQYF
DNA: TGTGCCAGCAGCGGAGGGGCACCCTACGAGCAGTACTTC

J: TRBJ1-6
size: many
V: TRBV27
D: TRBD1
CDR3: CASSLDRVSPLHF
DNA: TGTGCCAGCAGCCTCGACAGGGTTTCACCCCTCCACTTT

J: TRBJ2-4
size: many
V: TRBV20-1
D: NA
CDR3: CSSSRLLDGLAKNIQYF
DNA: TGCAGCTCGTCCAGGCTCTTAGACGGCCTAGCCAAAAACATTCAGTACTTC

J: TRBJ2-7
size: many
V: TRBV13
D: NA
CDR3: CASSQTGTSYEQYF
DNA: TGTGCCAGCAGCCAGACAGGCACCTCCTACGAGCAGTACTTC

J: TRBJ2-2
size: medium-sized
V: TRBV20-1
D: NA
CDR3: CSARGSNTGELFF
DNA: TGCAGTGCTAGAGGAAGTAACACCGGGGAGCTGTTTTTT

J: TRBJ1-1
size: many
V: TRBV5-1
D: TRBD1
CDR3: CASSQDRGLNTEAFF
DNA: TGCGCCAGCAGCCAGGACAGGGGCTTAAACACTGAAGCTTTCTTT

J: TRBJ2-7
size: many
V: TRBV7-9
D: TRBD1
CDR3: CASSLPGGYEQYF
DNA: TGTGCCAGCAGCTTACCAGGGGGCTACGAGCAGTACTTC

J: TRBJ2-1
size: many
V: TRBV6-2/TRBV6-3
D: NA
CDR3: CASSLYSNEQFF
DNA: TGTGCCAGCAGCCTCTACTCCAATGAGCAGTTCTTC

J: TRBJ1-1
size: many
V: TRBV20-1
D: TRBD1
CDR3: CSASETSGGTEAFF
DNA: TGCAGTGCTAGTGAAACCTCAGGGGGCACTGAAGCTTTCTTT

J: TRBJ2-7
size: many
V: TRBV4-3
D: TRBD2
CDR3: CASSQDLGLAVYEQYF
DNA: TGCGCCAGCAGCCAAGATTTAGGGCTAGCGGTCTACGAGCAGTACTTC

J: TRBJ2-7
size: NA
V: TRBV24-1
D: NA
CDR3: CATTRGGGTYEQYF
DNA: TGTGCCACCACTAGGGGGGGGGGAACGTACGAGCAGTACTTC

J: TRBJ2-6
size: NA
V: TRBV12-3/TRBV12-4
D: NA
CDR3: CASSKAGANVLTF
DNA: TGTGCCAGCAGCAAAGCTGGGGCCAACGTCCTGACTTTC

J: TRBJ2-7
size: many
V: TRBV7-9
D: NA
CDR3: CASSLGVSGNYEQYF
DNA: TGTGCCAGCAGCTTAGGGGTTAGCGGAAACTACGAGCAGTACTTC

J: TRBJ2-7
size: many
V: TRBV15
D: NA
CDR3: CATSRDYTIYEQYF
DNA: TGTGCCACCAGCAGAGACTACACGATCTACGAGCAGTACTTC

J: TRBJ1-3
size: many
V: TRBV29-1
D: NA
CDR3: CSPDWGNTIYF
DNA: TGCAGCCCTGATTGGGGCAACACCATATATTTT

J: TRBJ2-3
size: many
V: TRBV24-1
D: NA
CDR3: CATSVGTDTQYF
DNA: TGTGCCACCAGTGTCGGAACAGATACGCAGTATTTT

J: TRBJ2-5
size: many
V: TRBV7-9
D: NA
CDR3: CASSSGIFDVQETQYF
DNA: TGTGCCAGCAGCTCCGGGATTTTCGATGTCCAAGAGACCCAGTACTTC

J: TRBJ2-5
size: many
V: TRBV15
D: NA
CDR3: CATSRDQETQYF
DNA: TGTGCCACCAGCAGAGACCAAGAGACCCAGTACTTC

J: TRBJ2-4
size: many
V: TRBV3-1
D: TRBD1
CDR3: CASSQQGARNIQYF
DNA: TGTGCCAGCAGCCAACAGGGGGCTCGGAACATTCAGTACTTC

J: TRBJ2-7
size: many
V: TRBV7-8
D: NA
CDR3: CASSTGGSSYEQYF
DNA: TGTGCCAGCAGCACCGGGGGAAGTTCCTACGAGCAGTACTTC

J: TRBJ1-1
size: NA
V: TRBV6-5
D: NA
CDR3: CASRGFTEAFF
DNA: TGTGCCAGCAGGGGCTTCACTGAAGCTTTCTTT

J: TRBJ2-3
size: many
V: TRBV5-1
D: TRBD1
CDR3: CASGIDRVETQYF
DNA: TGCGCCAGCGGAATCGACAGGGTTGAAACGCAGTATTTT

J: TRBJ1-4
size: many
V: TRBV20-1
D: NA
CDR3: CSARDNQPIDPNEKLFF
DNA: TGCAGTGCTAGAGATAACCAACCCATAGACCCTAATGAAAAACTGTTTTTT

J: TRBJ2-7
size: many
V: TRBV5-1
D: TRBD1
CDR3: CASSLQGEYEQYF
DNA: TGCGCCAGCAGCTTGCAGGGGGAGTACGAGCAGTACTTC

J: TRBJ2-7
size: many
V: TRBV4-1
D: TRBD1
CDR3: CASRPQGAGEYYEQYF
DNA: TGCGCCAGCAGGCCACAGGGGGCAGGGGAATACTACGAGCAGTACTTC

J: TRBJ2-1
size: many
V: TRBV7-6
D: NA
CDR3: CASSLGQAGNEQFF
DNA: TGTGCCAGCAGCTTAGGACAAGCGGGCAATGAGCAGTTCTTC

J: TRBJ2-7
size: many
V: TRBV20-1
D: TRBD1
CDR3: CSAKRQGPYEQYF
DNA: TGCAGTGCTAAAAGACAGGGTCCCTACGAGCAGTACTTC

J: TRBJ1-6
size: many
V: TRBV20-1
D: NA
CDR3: CSASWGLDNSPLNF
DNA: TGCAGTGCTAGTTGGGGGCTGGATAATTCACCCCTCAACTTT

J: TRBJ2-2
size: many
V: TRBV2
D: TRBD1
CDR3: CASSRQGVGAGELFF
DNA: TGTGCCAGCAGTAGACAGGGGGTCGGGGCCGGGGAGCTGTTTTTT

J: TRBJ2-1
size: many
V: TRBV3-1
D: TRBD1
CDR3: CASRDRGYNEQFF
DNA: TGTGCCAGCCGGGACAGGGGTTACAATGAGCAGTTCTTC

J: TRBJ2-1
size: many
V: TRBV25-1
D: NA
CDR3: CASSLGAAEQFF
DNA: TGTGCCAGCAGTCTAGGTGCTGCTGAGCAGTTCTTC

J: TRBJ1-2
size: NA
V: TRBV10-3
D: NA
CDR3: CAIIYQGSYTF
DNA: TGTGCCATCATCTATCAGGGAAGCTACACCTTC

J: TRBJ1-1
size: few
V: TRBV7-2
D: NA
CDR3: CASSPSSSLNTEAFF
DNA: TGTGCCAGCAGCCCCTCGTCCAGTCTGAACACTGAAGCTTTCTTT

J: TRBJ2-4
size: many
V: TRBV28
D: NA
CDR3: CASSFLRLQNIQYF
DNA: TGTGCCAGCAGTTTTTTAAGGCTTCAAAACATTCAGTACTTC

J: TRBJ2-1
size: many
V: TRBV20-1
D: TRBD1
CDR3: CSARDRTGYNEQFF
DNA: TGCAGTGCTAGAGATCGGACAGGTTACAATGAGCAGTTCTTC